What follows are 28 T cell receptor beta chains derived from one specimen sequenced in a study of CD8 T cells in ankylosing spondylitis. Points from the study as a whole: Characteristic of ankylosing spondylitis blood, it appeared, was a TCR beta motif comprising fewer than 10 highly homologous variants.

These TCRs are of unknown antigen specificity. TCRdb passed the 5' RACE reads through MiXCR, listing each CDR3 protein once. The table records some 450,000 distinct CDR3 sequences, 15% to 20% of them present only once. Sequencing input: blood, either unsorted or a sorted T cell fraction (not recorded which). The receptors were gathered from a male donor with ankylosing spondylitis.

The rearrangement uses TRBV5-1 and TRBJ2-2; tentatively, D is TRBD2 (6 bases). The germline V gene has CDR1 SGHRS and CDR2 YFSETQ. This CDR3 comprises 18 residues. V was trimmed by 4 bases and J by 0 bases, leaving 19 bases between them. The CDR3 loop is CASSAWPLAETNTGELFF. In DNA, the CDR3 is TGCGCCAGCAGCGCATGGCCACTAGCTGAGACGAACACCGGGGAGCTGTTTTTT.

CDR3 nucleotides: TGTGCCACCAGCCGGACGCCCGAAGCTTTCTTT. It specifies CATSRTPEAFF. The rearrangement uses TRBV15 and TRBJ1-1; D uncertain. This CDR3 region has 11 residues. V was cut by 5 bases and J by 8 bases, with 9 bases left in between. Germline V gene data show CDR1 as LNHNV and CDR2 as YYDKDF (reference sequence).

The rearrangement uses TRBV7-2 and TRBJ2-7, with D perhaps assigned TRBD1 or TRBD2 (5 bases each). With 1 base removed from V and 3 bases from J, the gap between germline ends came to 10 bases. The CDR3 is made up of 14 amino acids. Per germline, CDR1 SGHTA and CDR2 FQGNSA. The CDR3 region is CASSLGGVVYEQYF. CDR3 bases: TGTGCCAGCAGCTTAGGAGGGGTAGTCTACGAGCAGTACTTC.

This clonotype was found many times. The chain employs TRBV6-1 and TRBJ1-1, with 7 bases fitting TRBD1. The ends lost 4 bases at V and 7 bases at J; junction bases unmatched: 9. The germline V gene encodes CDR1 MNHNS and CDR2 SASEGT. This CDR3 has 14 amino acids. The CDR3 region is CASSAGTALIEAFF. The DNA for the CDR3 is TGTGCCAGCAGTGCCGGGACAGCTCTGATTGAAGCTTTCTTT.

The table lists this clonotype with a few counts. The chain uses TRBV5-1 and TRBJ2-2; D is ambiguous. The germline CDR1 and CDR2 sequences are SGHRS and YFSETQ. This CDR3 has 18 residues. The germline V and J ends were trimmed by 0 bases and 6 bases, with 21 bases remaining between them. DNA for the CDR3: TGCGCCAGCAGCTTGGGGTACAGCAGTACCGCTCGTGCCGGGGAGCTGTTTTTT. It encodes CASSLGYSSTARAGELFF.

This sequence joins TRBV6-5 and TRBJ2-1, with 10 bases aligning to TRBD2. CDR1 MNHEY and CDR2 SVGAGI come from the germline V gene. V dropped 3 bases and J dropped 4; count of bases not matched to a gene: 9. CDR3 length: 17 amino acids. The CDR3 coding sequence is TGTGCCAGCAGTTATGAGAGCGGGAGGGCCTTGTACAATGAGCAGTTCTTC. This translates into CASSYESGRALYNEQFF.

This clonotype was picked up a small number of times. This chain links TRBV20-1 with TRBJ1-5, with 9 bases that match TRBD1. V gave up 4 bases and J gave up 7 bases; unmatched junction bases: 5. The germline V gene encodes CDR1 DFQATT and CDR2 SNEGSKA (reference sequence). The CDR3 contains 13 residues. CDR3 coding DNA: TGCAGTGCTAAGGACAGGGGCGTCCAGCCCCAGCATTTT. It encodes CSAKDRGVQPQHF.

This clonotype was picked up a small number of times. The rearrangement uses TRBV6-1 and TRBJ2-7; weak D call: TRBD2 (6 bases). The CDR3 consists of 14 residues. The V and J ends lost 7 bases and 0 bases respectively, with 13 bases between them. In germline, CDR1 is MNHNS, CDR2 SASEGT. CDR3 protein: CASTFWGVSYEQYF. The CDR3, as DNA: TGTGCCAGCACCTTCTGGGGGGTCTCCTACGAGCAGTACTTC.

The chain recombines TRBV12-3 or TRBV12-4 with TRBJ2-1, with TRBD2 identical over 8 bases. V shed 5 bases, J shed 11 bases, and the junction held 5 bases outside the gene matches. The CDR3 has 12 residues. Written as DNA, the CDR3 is TGTGCCAGCAGTCCGGGGGGGGTGAAGCAGTTCTTC. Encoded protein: CASSPGGVKQFF.

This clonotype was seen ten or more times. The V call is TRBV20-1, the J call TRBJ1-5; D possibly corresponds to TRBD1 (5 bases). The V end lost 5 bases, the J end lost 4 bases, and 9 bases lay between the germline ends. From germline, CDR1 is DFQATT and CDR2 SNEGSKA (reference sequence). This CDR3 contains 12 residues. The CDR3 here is CSAQRGNQPQHF. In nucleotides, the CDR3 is TGCAGTGCTCAGCGGGGGAATCAGCCCCAGCATTTT.

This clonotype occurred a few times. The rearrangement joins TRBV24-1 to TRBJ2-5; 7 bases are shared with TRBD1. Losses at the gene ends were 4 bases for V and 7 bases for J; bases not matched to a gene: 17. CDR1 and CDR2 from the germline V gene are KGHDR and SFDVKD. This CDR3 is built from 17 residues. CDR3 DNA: TGTGCCACCAGTGACCACTCGGTTCGGCAGGGGGTAGGGACCCAGTACTTC. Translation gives CATSDHSVRQGVGTQYF.

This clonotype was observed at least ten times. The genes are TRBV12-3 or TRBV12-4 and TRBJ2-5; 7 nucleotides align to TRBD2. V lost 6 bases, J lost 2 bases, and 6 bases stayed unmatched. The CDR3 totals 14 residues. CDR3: CASRGSGAQETQYF. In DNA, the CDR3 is TGTGCCAGCAGGGGCAGCGGGGCACAAGAGACCCAGTACTTC.

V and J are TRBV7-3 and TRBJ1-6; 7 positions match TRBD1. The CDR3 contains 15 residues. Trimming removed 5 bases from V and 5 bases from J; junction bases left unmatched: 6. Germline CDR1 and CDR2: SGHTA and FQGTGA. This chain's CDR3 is CASSLRQGDNSPLHF. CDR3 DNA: TGTGCCAGCAGCCTCCGACAGGGCGATAATTCACCCCTCCACTTT.

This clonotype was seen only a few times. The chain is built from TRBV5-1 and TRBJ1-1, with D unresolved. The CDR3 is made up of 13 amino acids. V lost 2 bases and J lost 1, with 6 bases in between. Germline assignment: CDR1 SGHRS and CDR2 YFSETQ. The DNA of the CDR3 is TGCGCCAGCAGCTTTACACCGAACACTGAAGCTTTCTTT. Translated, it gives CASSFTPNTEAFF.

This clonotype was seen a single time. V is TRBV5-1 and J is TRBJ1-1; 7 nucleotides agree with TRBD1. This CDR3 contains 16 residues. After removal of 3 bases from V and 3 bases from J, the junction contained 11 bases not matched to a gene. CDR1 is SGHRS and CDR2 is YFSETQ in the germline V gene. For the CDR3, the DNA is TGCGCCAGCAGCTCGGCCATCGACAGGGTGGACACTGAAGCTTTCTTT. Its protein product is CASSSAIDRVDTEAFF.

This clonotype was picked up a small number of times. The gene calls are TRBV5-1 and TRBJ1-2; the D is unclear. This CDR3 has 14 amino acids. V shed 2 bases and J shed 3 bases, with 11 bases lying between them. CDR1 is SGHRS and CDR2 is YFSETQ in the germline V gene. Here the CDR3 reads CASSFPGRDYGYTF. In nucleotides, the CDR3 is TGCGCCAGCAGCTTCCCCGGACGGGACTATGGCTACACCTTC.

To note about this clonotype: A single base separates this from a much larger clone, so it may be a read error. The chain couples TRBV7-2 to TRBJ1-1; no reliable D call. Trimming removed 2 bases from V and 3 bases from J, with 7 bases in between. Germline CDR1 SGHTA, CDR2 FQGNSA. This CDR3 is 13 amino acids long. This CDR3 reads CASSLKRDTEAFF. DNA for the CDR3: TGTGCCAGCAGCTTAAAACGGGACACTGAAGCTTTCTTT.

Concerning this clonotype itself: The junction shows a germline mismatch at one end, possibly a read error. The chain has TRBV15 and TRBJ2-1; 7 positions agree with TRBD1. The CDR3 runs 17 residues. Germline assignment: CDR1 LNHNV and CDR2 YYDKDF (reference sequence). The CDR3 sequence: CATNRGNFGTVNNEQFF. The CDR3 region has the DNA TGTGCCACCAACAGAGGAAATTTTGGGACAGTGAACAATGAGCAGTTCTTC.

CDR3 DNA sequence: TGTGCCAGCAGCCACCGACTAGTCAGTAATTTAGAGACCCAGTACTTC. Its translation is CASSHRLVSNLETQYF. The chain carries TRBV3-1 and TRBJ2-5; D is perhaps TRBD2 (6 bases). With 3 bases removed from V and 4 bases from J, the gap between germline ends came to 18 bases. The CDR3 sequence is 16 residues long. The germline CDR1 and CDR2 sequences are LGHDT and YNNKEL (reference sequence).

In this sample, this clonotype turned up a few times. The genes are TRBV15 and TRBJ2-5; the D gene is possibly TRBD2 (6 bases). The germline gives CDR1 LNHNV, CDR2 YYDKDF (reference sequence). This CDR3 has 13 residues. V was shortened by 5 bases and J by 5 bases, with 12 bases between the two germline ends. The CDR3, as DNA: TGTGCCACCAGCTTGCGGGGTGCGGAGACCCAGTACTTC. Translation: CATSLRGAETQYF. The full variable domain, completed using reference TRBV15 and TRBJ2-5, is DAMVIQNPRYQVTQFGKPVTLSCSQTLNHNVMYWYQQKSSQAPKLLFHYYDKDFNNEADTPDNFQSRRPNTSFCFLDIRSPGLGDTAMYLCATSLRGAETQYFGPGTRLLVL.

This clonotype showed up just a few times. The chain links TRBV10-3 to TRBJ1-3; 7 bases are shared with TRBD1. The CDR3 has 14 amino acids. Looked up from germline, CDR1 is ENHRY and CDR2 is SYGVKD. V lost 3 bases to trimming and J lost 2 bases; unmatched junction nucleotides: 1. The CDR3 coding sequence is TGTGCCATCAGTGAAACAGGGGCTGGAAACACCATATATTTT. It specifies CAISETGAGNTIYF.

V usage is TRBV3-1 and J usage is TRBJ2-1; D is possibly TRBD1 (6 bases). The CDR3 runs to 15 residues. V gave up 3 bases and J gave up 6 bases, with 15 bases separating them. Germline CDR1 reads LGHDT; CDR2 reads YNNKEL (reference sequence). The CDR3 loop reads CASSHSGAPFNEQFF. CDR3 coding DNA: TGTGCCAGCAGCCATTCAGGGGCCCCCTTCAATGAGCAGTTCTTC.

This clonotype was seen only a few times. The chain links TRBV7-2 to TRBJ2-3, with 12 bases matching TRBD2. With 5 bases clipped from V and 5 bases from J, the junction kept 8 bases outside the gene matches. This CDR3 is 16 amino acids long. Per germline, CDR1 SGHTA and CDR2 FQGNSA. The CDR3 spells CASSPRTSGTLDTQYF. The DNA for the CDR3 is TGTGCCAGCAGCCCCCGGACTAGCGGGACGCTAGATACGCAGTATTTT.

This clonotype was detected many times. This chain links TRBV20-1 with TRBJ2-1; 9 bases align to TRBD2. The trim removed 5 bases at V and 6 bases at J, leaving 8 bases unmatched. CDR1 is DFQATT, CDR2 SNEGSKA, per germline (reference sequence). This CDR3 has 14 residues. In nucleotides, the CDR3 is TGCAGTGCTGGGTCGCGGGAGGGCCGCAATGAGCAGTTCTTC. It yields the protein CSAGSREGRNEQFF.

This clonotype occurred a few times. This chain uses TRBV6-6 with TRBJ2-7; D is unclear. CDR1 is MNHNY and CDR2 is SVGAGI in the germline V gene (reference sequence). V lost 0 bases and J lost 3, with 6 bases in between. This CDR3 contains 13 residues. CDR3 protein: CASSYSGIYEQYF. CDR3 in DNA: TGTGCCAGCAGTTACTCTGGTATCTACGAGCAGTACTTC.

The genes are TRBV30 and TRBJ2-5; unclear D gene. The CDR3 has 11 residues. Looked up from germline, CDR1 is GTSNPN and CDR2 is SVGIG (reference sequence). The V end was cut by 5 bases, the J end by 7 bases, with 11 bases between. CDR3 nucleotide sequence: TGTGCCTGGGCGACTGGGGTGACCCAGTACTTC. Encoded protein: CAWATGVTQYF. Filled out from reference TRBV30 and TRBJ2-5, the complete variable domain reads SQTIHQWPATLVQPVGSPLSLECTVEGTSNPNLYWYRQAAGRGLQLLFYSVGIGQISSEVPQNLSASRPQDRQFILSSKKLLLSDSGFYLCAWATGVTQYFGPGTRLLVL.

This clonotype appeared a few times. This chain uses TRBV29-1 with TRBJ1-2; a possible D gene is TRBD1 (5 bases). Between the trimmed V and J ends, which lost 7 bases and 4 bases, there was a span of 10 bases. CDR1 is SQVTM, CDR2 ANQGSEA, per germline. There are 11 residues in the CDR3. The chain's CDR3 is CSGGDPYGYTF. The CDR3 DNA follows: TGCAGCGGCGGGGACCCCTATGGCTACACCTTC.

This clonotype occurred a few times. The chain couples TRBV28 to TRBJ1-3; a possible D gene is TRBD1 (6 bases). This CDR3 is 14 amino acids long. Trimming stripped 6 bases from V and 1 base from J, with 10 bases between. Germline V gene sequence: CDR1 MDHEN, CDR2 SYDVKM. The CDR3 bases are TGTGCCAGCAGACCCCAGGGGTCTGGAAACACCATATATTTT. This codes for CASRPQGSGNTIYF.